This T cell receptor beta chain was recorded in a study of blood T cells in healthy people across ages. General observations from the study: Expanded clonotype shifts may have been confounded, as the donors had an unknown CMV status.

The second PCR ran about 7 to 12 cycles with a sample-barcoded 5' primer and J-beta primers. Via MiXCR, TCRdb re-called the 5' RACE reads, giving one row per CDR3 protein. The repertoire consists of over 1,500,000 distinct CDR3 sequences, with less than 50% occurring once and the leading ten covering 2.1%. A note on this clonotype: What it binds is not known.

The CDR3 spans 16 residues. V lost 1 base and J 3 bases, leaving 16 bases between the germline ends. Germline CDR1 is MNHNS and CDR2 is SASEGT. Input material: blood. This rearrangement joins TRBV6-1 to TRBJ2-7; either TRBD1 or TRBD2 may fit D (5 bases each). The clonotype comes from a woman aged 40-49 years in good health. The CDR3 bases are TGTGCCAGCAGTGAAGGGGGGTGGGCTCCAGACTACGAGCAGTACTTC. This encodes CASSEGGWAPDYEQYF.